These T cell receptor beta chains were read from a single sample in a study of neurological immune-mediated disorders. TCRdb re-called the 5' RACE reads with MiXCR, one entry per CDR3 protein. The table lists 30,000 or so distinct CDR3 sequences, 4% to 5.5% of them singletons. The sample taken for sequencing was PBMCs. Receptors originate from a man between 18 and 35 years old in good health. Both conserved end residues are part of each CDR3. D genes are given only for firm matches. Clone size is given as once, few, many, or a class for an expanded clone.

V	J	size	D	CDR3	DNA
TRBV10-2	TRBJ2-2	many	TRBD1	CASSARTGQRGPGELFF	TGCGCCAGCAGTGCTCGGACAGGGCAGAGGGGTCCCGGGGAGCTGTTTTTT
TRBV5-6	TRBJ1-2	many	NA	CASTFRPTYGYTF	TGTGCCAGCACCTTCCGCCCCACCTATGGCTACACCTTC
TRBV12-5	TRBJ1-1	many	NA	CASGQGLGTEAFF	TGTGCTAGTGGACAAGGGCTAGGGACTGAAGCTTTCTTT
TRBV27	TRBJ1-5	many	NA	CASSLSGSRNQPQHF	TGTGCCAGCAGTTTAAGCGGGTCGCGCAATCAGCCCCAGCATTTT
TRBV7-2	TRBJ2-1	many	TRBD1	CASSLVAGLGGHEQFF	TGTGCCAGCAGCTTAGTCGCAGGCCTAGGGGGCCATGAGCAGTTCTTC
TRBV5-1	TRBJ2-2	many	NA	CASRDQIPGELFF	TGCGCCAGCAGGGACCAAATCCCCGGGGAGCTGTTTTTT
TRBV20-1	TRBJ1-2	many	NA	CSADTPGYSFDGYTF	TGCAGTGCCGACACGCCAGGGTATAGCTTTGATGGCTACACCTTC
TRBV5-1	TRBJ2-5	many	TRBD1	CASSLQGTGEETQYF	TGCGCCAGCAGCTTGCAGGGGACAGGGGAAGAGACCCAGTACTTC
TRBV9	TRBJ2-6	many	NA	CASSVDDTAGANVLTF	TGTGCCAGCAGCGTAGATGATACGGCTGGGGCCAACGTCCTGACTTTC
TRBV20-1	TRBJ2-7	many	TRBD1	CSARGTGSYEQYF	TGCAGTGCTAGAGGGACAGGGTCCTACGAGCAGTACTTC
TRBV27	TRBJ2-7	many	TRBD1	CASSSNDKNRGIYF	TGTGCCAGCAGTTCGAACGACAAAAACAGGGGTATTTACTTC
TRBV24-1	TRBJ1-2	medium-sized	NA	CATSERGDYGYTF	TGTGCCACCAGTGAACGGGGAGACTATGGCTACACCTTC
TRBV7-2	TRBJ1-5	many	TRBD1	CASSLEGDRNQPQHF	TGTGCCAGCAGCTTAGAGGGGGACAGGAATCAGCCCCAGCATTTT
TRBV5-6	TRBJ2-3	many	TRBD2	CASSSGGPRTDTQYF	TGTGCCAGCAGCTCGGGGGGGCCACGCACAGATACGCAGTATTTT
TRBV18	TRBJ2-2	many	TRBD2	CASSPMTSGGTGELFF	TGTGCCAGCTCACCGATGACTAGCGGGGGCACCGGGGAGCTGTTTTTT
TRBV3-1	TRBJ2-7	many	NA	CASSLSLYEQYF	TGTGCCAGCAGCCTTAGCTTGTACGAGCAGTACTTC
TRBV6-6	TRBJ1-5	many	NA	CASSEGRKWNQPQHF	TGTGCCAGCAGTGAGGGAAGGAAGTGGAATCAGCCCCAGCATTTT
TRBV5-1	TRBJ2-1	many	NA	CASSFGQGLNEQFF	TGCGCCAGCAGCTTCGGTCAGGGGTTGAATGAGCAGTTCTTC
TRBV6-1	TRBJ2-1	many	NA	CASSGGYRSYNEQFF	TGTGCCAGCAGTGGTGGGTATAGGTCCTACAATGAGCAGTTCTTC
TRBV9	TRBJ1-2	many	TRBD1	CASSPTGGNGYTF	TGTGCCAGCAGCCCTACAGGGGGCAATGGCTACACCTTC
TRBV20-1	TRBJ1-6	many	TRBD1	CSARAQGADNSPLHF	TGCAGTGCTAGGGCCCAGGGGGCTGACAATTCACCCCTCCACTTT
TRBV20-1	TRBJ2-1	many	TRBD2	CSARDLTGGIDEQFF	TGCAGTGCTAGAGACCTCACGGGGGGTATCGATGAGCAGTTCTTC
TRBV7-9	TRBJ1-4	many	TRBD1	CASSSQGSVEKLFF	TGTGCCAGCAGCTCACAGGGGTCTGTCGAAAAACTGTTTTTT
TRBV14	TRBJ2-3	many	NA	CASSQDLWDQHLYF	TGTGCCAGCAGCCAAGACCTGTGGGATCAACACCTGTATTTT
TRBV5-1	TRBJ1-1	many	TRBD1	CASSLWGTVSNTEAFF	TGCGCCAGCAGCTTGTGGGGGACAGTCTCAAACACTGAAGCTTTCTTT
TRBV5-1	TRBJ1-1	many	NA	CASSQDLTEAFF	TGCGCCAGCAGCCAGGATCTTACTGAAGCTTTCTTT
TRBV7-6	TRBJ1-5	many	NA	CASSSEGGGLYSNQPQHF	TGTGCCAGCAGCTCAGAGGGGGGGGGGCTGTATAGCAATCAGCCCCAGCATTTT
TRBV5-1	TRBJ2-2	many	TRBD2	CASSFSGGENTGELFF	TGCGCCAGCAGCTTCAGCGGGGGGGAGAACACCGGGGAGCTGTTTTTT
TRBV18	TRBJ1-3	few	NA	CASSPLPGIGGNTIYF	TGTGCCAGCTCACCATTACCCGGGATCGGGGGAAACACCATATATTTT
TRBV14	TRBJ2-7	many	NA	CASSLGQFQQYF	TGTGCCAGCAGCTTAGGACAGTTTCAGCAGTACTTC
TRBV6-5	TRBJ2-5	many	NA	CASSYSNLAETQYF	TGTGCCAGCAGTTACTCGAACCTAGCCGAGACCCAGTACTTC
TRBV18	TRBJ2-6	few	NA	CATSAVGGNSGANVLTF	TGTGCCACTTCGGCCGTCGGAGGGAACTCTGGGGCCAACGTCCTGACTTTC
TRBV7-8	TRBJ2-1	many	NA	CASSLAYRGAGGGGEQFF	TGTGCCAGCAGCTTAGCGTATAGGGGAGCAGGGGGGGGTGGTGAGCAGTTCTTC
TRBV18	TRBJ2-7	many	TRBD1	CASSPPGTGSSYEQYF	TGTGCCAGCTCACCACCGGGGACAGGGTCATCCTACGAGCAGTACTTC